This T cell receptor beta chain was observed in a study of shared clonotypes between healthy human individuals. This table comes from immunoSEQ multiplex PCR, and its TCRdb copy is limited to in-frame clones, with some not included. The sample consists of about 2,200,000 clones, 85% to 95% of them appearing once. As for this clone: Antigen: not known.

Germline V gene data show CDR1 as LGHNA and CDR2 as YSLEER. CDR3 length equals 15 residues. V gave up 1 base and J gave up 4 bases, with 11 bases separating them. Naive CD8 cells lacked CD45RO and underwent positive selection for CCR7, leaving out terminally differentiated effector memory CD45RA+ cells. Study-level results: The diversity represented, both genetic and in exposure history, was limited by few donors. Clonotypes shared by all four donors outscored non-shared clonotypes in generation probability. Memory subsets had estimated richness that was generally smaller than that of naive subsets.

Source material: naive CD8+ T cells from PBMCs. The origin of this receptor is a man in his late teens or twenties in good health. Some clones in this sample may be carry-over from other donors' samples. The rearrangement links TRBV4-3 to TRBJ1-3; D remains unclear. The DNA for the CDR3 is TGCGCCAGCAGCCAAGGACACACAACAGGAAACACCATATATTTT. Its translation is CASSQGHTTGNTIYF.